Listed below are T cell receptor beta chains from one sample, sequenced in a study of T cell responses to AZD1222 COVID-19 vaccine. Assay used: immunoSEQ multiplex PCR; TCRdb lists only in-frame clones, some missing. Altogether 100,000 or so clones are present, about 91% being singletons, with the ten largest covering 5.5%. This material consisted of peripheral blood, taken 28 days after the second AZD1222 dose. The receptors were sampled from an adult who received the AZD1222 COVID-19 vaccine. The CDR3 runs from the conserved cysteine through the conserved F or W. A D gene is named only where the DNA matches it firmly. Clone size is not always given. Where it is, it says once, few, many or a class for expanded clones.

.,TRBV15,TRBJ2-1,TRBD2,TGTGCCACCAGCCGGGGGGGCCATGAGCAGTTCTTC,CATSRGGHEQFF
.,TRBV6-6,TRBJ1-4,.,TGTGCCAGCGGCAAGGCGTCCACTAATGAAAAACTGTTTTTT,CASGKASTNEKLFF
.,TRBV27,TRBJ1-2,.,TGTGCCAGCAGTTTATGGTCAGGAAACTATGGCTACACCTTC,CASSLWSGNYGYTF
.,TRBV5-1,TRBJ1-1,.,TGCGCCAGCAGCTTACGGTACGAACAGGTGAACACTGAAGCTTTCTTT,CASSLRYEQVNTEAFF
.,TRBV27,TRBJ1-2,.,TGTGCCAGCAGTTTAGAGGGTATACATTACACCTTC,CASSLEGIHYTF
.,TRBV6-5,TRBJ1-2,.,TGTGCCAGCAGTATACAGGGTAACTATGGCTACACCTTC,CASSIQGNYGYTF
.,TRBV5-4,TRBJ1-1,.,TGTGCCAGCAGCTGGACAGCAAACACTGAAGCTTTCTTT,CASSWTANTEAFF
.,TRBV27,TRBJ2-3,.,TGTGCCAGCAGTCCCCCAAGGGGGGGAGATACGCAGTATTTT,CASSPPRGGDTQYF
.,TRBV6-2/TRBV6-3,TRBJ2-7,.,TGTGCCAGCAGTTACTCGGGCTTCACGGAAATCTCCTACGAGCAGTACTTC,CASSYSGFTEISYEQYF
once,TRBV9,TRBJ1-2,TRBD1,TGTGCCAGCAGCGGTGACAGGGGGCAACACTATGGCTACACCTTC,CASSGDRGQHYGYTF
few,TRBV4-1,TRBJ1-5,.,TGCGCCAGCAGCCAAGATGGAGGGTTTGGCAATCAGCCCCAGCATTTT,CASSQDGGFGNQPQHF
once,TRBV5-4,TRBJ1-2,.,TGTGCCAGCAGCTCGCTCGAGGGTTGGGGCTACACCTTC,CASSSLEGWGYTF
.,TRBV2,TRBJ1-6,TRBD1,TGTGCCAGCAGGGATACCGGGACAGGGACTTTTAATTCACCCCTCCACTTT,CASRDTGTGTFNSPLHF
.,TRBV5-6,TRBJ1-2,.,TGTGCCAGCAGCTTGGCCGTGGGGGGCTCTGGCTACACCTTC,CASSLAVGGSGYTF
.,TRBV19,TRBJ1-3,.,TGTGCCAGTAGTATGTTGGGCCCGAAGGCTGGAAACACCATATATTTT,CASSMLGPKAGNTIYF
.,TRBV7-9,TRBJ2-3,.,TGTGCCAGCAGCGAAAGGTTTACGGGGGCAGATACGCAGTATTTT,CASSERFTGADTQYF
.,TRBV5-4,TRBJ2-1,TRBD1,TGTGCCAGCAGCCTCGACAGGGAACCCTACAATGAGCAGTTCTTC,CASSLDREPYNEQFF
.,TRBV6-5,TRBJ2-1,.,TGTGCCAGCAGTTACCGAGGCAATGAGCAGTTCTTC,CASSYRGNEQFF
.,TRBV7-9,TRBJ1-5,.,TGTGCCAGCAGCTTATCAGGGAGCCAGCCCCAGCATTTT,CASSLSGSQPQHF
.,TRBV11-2,TRBJ2-7,.,TGTGCCAGCAGCCCGGACAGTACGTACGAGCAGTACTTC,CASSPDSTYEQYF
.,TRBV4-2,TRBJ1-1,.,TGTGCCAGCAGCCAAGTGTCGGGGTGGGGCACTGAAGCTTTCTTT,CASSQVSGWGTEAFF
.,TRBV7-9,TRBJ1-3,TRBD1,TGTGCCAGCAGCTGGGGGGACAGAGTCACCATATATTTT,CASSWGDRVTIYF
.,TRBV29-1,TRBJ2-1,.,TGCAGCGTTGAAGAATCCAGCCCCCGCTCCTACAATGAGCAGTTCTTC,CSVEESSPRSYNEQFF
.,TRBV5-1,TRBJ2-7,TRBD1,TGCGCCAGCAGCTTGGGGGACAGGGCAGCCGACGAGCAGTACTTC,CASSLGDRAADEQYF
once,TRBV27,TRBJ1-5,.,TGTGCCAGCAGTTTATCTGATGGGCCCCAGCATTTT,CASSLSDGPQHF
.,TRBV20-1,TRBJ2-7,.,TGCAGTGCTAGAGACGGTTACGAGCAGTACTTC,CSARDGYEQYF
once,TRBV6-6,TRBJ1-1,TRBD1,TGTGCCAGCAGTAGACAGGGGGGGAACACCGAAGCTTTCTTT,CASSRQGGNTEAFF
.,TRBV19,TRBJ1-4,.,TGTGCCAGCCGTTTGAATGTGATCGGGGAACTGTTTTTT,CASRLNVIGELFF
once,TRBV3-1/TRBV3-2,TRBJ2-2,.,TGTGCCAGCAGCCACCCAGCGAACACCGGGGAGCTGTTTTTT,CASSHPANTGELFF
.,TRBV6-1,TRBJ1-6,.,TGTGCCAGCTTAGGAAGTTATAATTCACCCCTCCACTTT,CASLGSYNSPLHF
.,TRBV28,TRBJ1-5,.,TGTGCCAGCAGCCTAGAGGAGGGTTTGCAGCCCCAGCATTTT,CASSLEEGLQPQHF
few,TRBV5-5,TRBJ2-7,TRBD1,TGTGCCAGCAGCTCGGGACAGGGGGCGAAGGAGCAGTACTTC,CASSSGQGAKEQYF
.,TRBV5-5,TRBJ1-1,TRBD1,TGTGCCAGCAGCTTGGCCCGGACAGGGGCGACCACTGAAGCTTTCTTT,CASSLARTGATTEAFF
.,TRBV11-2,TRBJ1-2,.,TGTGCCAGCAGCTTAGATCAGTGGCAGGGGCTTGGCTACACCTTC,CASSLDQWQGLGYTF
.,TRBV5-5,TRBJ2-1,TRBD1,TGTGCCAGCACCCTACTCAGGGGGCTTTCGGATGAGCAGTTCTTC,CASTLLRGLSDEQFF
.,TRBV30,TRBJ1-5,.,TGTGCCTGGGGCTCAGGGAAACGCAACAATCAGCCCCAGCATTTT,CAWGSGKRNNQPQHF
.,TRBV6-2/TRBV6-3,TRBJ2-6,.,TGTGCCAGCAGTTACGACGGTCGGATTCCTGGGGCCAACGTCCTGACTTTC,CASSYDGRIPGANVLTF
.,TRBV11-3,TRBJ1-1,TRBD1,TGTGCCAGCAGCGCCCGGGACAGGGGGAACACTGAAGCTTTCTTT,CASSARDRGNTEAFF
.,TRBV6-2/TRBV6-3,TRBJ2-7,.,TGTGCCAGCAGTTACACGGACAGCTCCTACGAGCAGTACTTC,CASSYTDSSYEQYF
.,TRBV6-5,TRBJ1-1,TRBD1,TGTGCCAGCAGCCGGGACAGGTCGAACACTGAAGCTTTCTTT,CASSRDRSNTEAFF
.,TRBV9,TRBJ2-3,.,TGTGCCAGCAGCGTAGCTTCGGAGGGGGCCGCAGATACGCAGTATTTT,CASSVASEGAADTQYF
.,TRBV27,TRBJ2-1,.,TGTGCCAGCGGATTCTACAATGAGCAGTTCTTC,CASGFYNEQFF
.,TRBV5-1,TRBJ2-1,TRBD2,TGCGCCAGCAGCCTTCAACTAGCGGGGGCCTACAATGAGCAGTTCTTC,CASSLQLAGAYNEQFF
.,TRBV6-5,TRBJ2-3,TRBD2,TGTGCCACCCTTCAGCGGGGGGGCCGGGATACGCAGTATTTT,CATLQRGGRDTQYF
.,TRBV5-8,TRBJ1-1,.,TGTGCCAGCAGCCCCGAATGGCTCACTGAAGCTTTCTTT,CASSPEWLTEAFF
.,TRBV4-2,TRBJ2-1,TRBD2,TGTGCCAGCAGCCAACTAGCGGGGGCTAACAATGAGCAGTTCTTC,CASSQLAGANNEQFF
.,TRBV5-1,TRBJ2-7,TRBD1,TGCGCCAGCAGCCCGCCAAGGACAGGGGGATCCTACGAGCAGTACTTC,CASSPPRTGGSYEQYF
.,TRBV4-3,TRBJ2-7,TRBD2,TGCGCCAGCAGCCAAGATCGGGCTAGCGGGGGAGAGCAGTACTTC,CASSQDRASGGEQYF
.,TRBV7-3,TRBJ2-1,TRBD2,TGTGCCAGCAGCTTAATGAGCGGGGGCGCCGGTGAGCAGTTCTTC,CASSLMSGGAGEQFF
.,TRBV6-6,TRBJ2-5,TRBD2,TGTGCCAGCAGTTACGGAACAGCGGGGGGGCAAGAGACCCAGTACTTC,CASSYGTAGGQETQYF
.,TRBV30,TRBJ1-1,.,TGTGCCTGGAGCGCGGGAGGGGACACTGAAGCTTTCTTT,CAWSAGGDTEAFF
.,TRBV7-3,TRBJ2-3,TRBD2,TGTGCCAGCAGCCTCCTAGCGGGGGGGATCGGAGATACGCAGTATTTT,CASSLLAGGIGDTQYF
.,TRBV5-1,TRBJ2-5,.,TGCGCCAGCAGCTCCTTAGACCGGGAGACCCAGTACTTC,CASSSLDRETQYF
.,TRBV10-2,TRBJ2-1,TRBD2,TGCGCCAGCAGTGTCGGTAGCGGGGGGCGCAATGAGCAGTTCTTC,CASSVGSGGRNEQFF
.,TRBV5-4,TRBJ1-1,TRBD1,TGTGCCAGCAGCTATACAGGGGCACTCCAAGCTTTCTTT,CASSYTGALQAFF
once,TRBV7-9,TRBJ2-1,.,TGTGCCAGCAGCTTAGACGCGGGGGCGACCTACAATGAGCAGTTCTTC,CASSLDAGATYNEQFF
.,TRBV30,TRBJ1-1,.,TGTGCCTGGAGTGTGCAGGTGAACACTGAAGCTTTCTTT,CAWSVQVNTEAFF
once,TRBV4-3,TRBJ1-1,.,TGCGCCAGCAGGCATACTCGCCGCTTGAACACTGAAGCTTTCTTT,CASRHTRRLNTEAFF
.,TRBV6-6,TRBJ1-2,TRBD1,TGTGCCAGCAGTTCCACGGACAGGGCTCGGGGCTACACCTTC,CASSSTDRARGYTF